The 11 T cell receptor beta chains listed next were all sequenced from one sample in a study of shared clonotypes between healthy human individuals. Using immunoSEQ multiplex PCR, the repertoire was profiled, and TCRdb retains in-frame clones only, with some absent. The table includes around 240,000 clones, over 60% detected once. The sample comprised memory CD4+ T cells sorted from blood. The sample's subset: CD45RA-negative fraction. Every receptor here comes from a man under 40 in good health.

The rearrangement joins TRBV7-9 to TRBJ2-1; no reliable D call. Germline CDR1 and CDR2: SEHNR and FQNEAQ (reference sequence). V was shortened by 1 base and J by 13 bases, with 11 bases between the two germline ends. The CDR3 length is 12 residues. CDR3 DNA: TGTGCCAGCAGCTTAGGAAGGACGCTTCAGTTCTTC. Its protein is CASSLGRTLQFF.

V and J are TRBV25-1 and TRBJ2-1; 7 nucleotides agree with TRBD2. The CDR3 loop spans 16 amino acids. Germline CDR1 and CDR2: MGHDK and SYGVNS. J was trimmed by 2 bases and V by 3 bases; bases with no gene match: 7. CDR3 sequence (DNA): TGTGCCAGCAGTGATTCCGGGCGGGAGCCCTACAATGAGCAGTTCTTC. This encodes CASSDSGREPYNEQFF.

This clone came up a few times. The V gene is TRBV28, the J gene TRBJ2-7; D is undetermined. Germline V gene data show CDR1 as MDHEN and CDR2 as SYDVKM. CDR3 size: 12 residues. Trimming stripped 2 bases from V and 4 bases from J, with 6 bases between. In DNA form, the CDR3 reads TGTGCCAGCAGTTTAAGACCGTACGAGCAGTACTTC. Protein product: CASSLRPYEQYF.

The chain uses TRBV5-5 and TRBJ2-7, with TRBD2 matching 11 bases. CDR1 is SGHKS, CDR2 YYEKEE, per germline (reference sequence). CDR3 length equals 15 residues. Losses at the gene ends were 0 bases for V and 3 bases for J; bases not matched to a gene: 2. The chain's CDR3 is CASSLGLAGLYEQYF. As DNA, the CDR3 is TGTGCCAGCAGCTTGGGACTAGCGGGACTCTACGAGCAGTACTTC.

A note on this clone: This could be a read error, since a much larger clone is one nucleotide away. The CDR3 bases are TGTGCCAGCAGCACGGGACAGAGAGGAGAGACCCAGTACTTC. It codes for CASSTGQRGETQYF. The chain uses TRBV5-6 and TRBJ2-5; 7 nucleotides line up with TRBD1. CDR1 and CDR2 from the germline V gene are SGHDT and YYEEEE. Trimming took 4 bases from V and 4 from J; bases not matched to a gene: 7. The CDR3 is 14 amino acids.

The chain recombines TRBV10-3 with TRBJ2-3, with TRBD2 matching over 13 bases. Germline CDR1 reads ENHRY; CDR2 reads SYGVKD. V shed 3 bases, J shed 4 bases, and the junction held 4 bases outside the gene matches. The CDR3 contains 16 residues. DNA for the CDR3: TGTGCCATCAGTGAACCGGGACTAGCGGGATCAGATACGCAGTATTTT. Encoded protein: CAISEPGLAGSDTQYF.

The J gene is TRBJ2-3, the V gene TRBV5-4; 7 bases are shared with TRBD2. The V gene end was trimmed by 0 bases and the J gene end by 5 bases; junction bases not matched to a gene: 6. This CDR3 is built from 15 residues. The germline CDR1 and CDR2 sequences are SGHNT and YYREEE (reference sequence). The CDR3 bases are TGTGCCAGCAGCTTGGTTGGACGGGAGGAAGATACGCAGTATTTT. It translates to CASSLVGREEDTQYF.

V gene TRBV28 combines with J gene TRBJ2-3, with TRBD2 matching over 12 bases. V gave up 0 bases and J gave up 0 bases; unmatched junction bases: 1. This CDR3 region has 17 residues. Germline V gene lookup returns CDR1 MDHEN and CDR2 SYDVKM. The CDR3 protein is CASSLWTSGSSTDTQYF. DNA of the CDR3: TGTGCCAGCAGTTTATGGACTAGCGGGAGCAGCACAGATACGCAGTATTTT.

This clone was recorded once. This sequence joins TRBV28 and TRBJ1-5, with no clear D. The CDR3 totals 12 residues. Trimming removed 6 bases at V and 4 bases at J, with 7 bases between. Germline V gene data show CDR1 as MDHEN and CDR2 as SYDVKM. DNA for the CDR3: TGTGCCAGCAGCCAATTTAATCAGCCCCAGCATTTT. Amino acids: CASSQFNQPQHF.

A few counts support this clone. J is TRBJ1-2 and V is TRBV5-6; D is unclear. Germline CDR1 and CDR2: SGHDT and YYEEEE. V lost 0 bases, J lost 4 bases, and 13 bases lay in between. This CDR3 is 15 amino acids long. The CDR3 DNA reads TGTGCCAGCAGCTTGGTGAACGGGCCGACCTATGGCTACACCTTC. This encodes CASSLVNGPTYGYTF.

The chain has TRBV7-6 and TRBJ2-7, with D possibly being TRBD1 (6 bases). The CDR3 spans 13 residues. The germline V and J ends were trimmed by 5 bases and 2 bases, with 10 bases remaining between them. The germline V gene has CDR1 SGHVS and CDR2 FNYEAQ. CDR3 sequence reads: CASSAAGAYEQYF. The CDR3 nucleotides are TGTGCCAGCAGCGCGGCAGGGGCCTACGAGCAGTACTTC.